This TCR beta chain came from a study of T cell responses to AZD1222 COVID-19 vaccine. Study conclusions and caveats: Regions 160-218 and 743-854 held dominance among vaccine-associated CD4 TCRs, which spanned spike.

Worth noting for this clone: Its antigen is not identified.

The germline gives CDR1 SEHNR, CDR2 FQNEAQ (reference sequence). CDR3 length: 14 amino acids. V gave up 1 base and J gave up 2 bases, with 8 bases separating them. The table came from immunoSEQ multiplex PCR; TCRdb's copy has only in-frame clones and leaves some out. This sample carries about 160,000 clones, around 89% of them seen once, and the ten largest clones take roughly 4.3%. The sample in question was peripheral blood, obtained 28 days after the second AZD1222 dose. The rearrangement joins TRBV7-9 to TRBJ2-5, with a weak D call TRBD2 (6 bases). This clonotype was sampled from an adult who received the AZD1222 COVID-19 vaccine. CDR3 residues: CASSLGSGQETQYF. CDR3 nucleotides: TGTGCCAGCAGCTTAGGGAGCGGGCAAGAGACCCAGTACTTC.